The 7 T cell receptor beta chains below come from one sample, sequenced in a study of human T cells and chemical hapten exposure. TCRdb re-called the RACE reads through MiXCR, storing one row per CDR3 protein. This table has around 120,000 distinct CDR3 sequences, approximately 15% appearing once. The time point was: patch test 1, 2 weeks after DPC sensitization. This sample's treatment: therapeutic diphenylcyclopropenone sensitization with weekly scalp DPC. The sample in question was whole blood, obtained in connection with sensitization to the hapten diphenylcyclopropenone (DPC). Receptors originate from a young man with alopecia areata. Some clones in this sample may be carry-over from other donors' samples.

The chain joins TRBV11-2 to TRBJ2-1; 9 bases line up with TRBD1. Trimming cost V 2 bases and J 5 bases; bases outside gene matches: 10. The CDR3 consists of 17 residues. Germline CDR1 and CDR2: SGHAT and FQNNGV. The CDR3 region has the DNA TGTGCCAGCAGCTTATCCCCCCGGGACAGGGATGACAATGAGCAGTTCTTC. Its protein is CASSLSPRDRDDNEQFF.

The rearrangement uses TRBV7-6 and TRBJ1-1; TRBD1 agrees at 9 bases. With V trimmed by 1 base and J by 6 bases, 6 bases remained unmatched. Germline values: CDR1 SGHVS, CDR2 FNYEAQ. This CDR3 comprises 15 residues. The CDR3 loop reads CASSLDRGQVAEAFF. Written as DNA, the CDR3 is TGTGCCAGCAGCTTAGACAGGGGGCAGGTTGCTGAAGCTTTCTTT.

In this sample, this clonotype turned up a few times. The V gene is TRBV4-3, the J gene TRBJ2-1, with unresolved D. This CDR3 has 13 residues. With 1 base removed from V and 4 bases from J, the gap between germline ends came to 5 bases. Germline CDR1 is LGHNA and CDR2 is YSLEER. The CDR3 DNA reads as TGCGCCAGCAGCCAAGGCAGTTACAATGAGCAGTTCTTC. Its translation: CASSQGSYNEQFF.

This clonotype has just a few counts. The chain uses TRBV10-3 and TRBJ2-5; 8 nucleotides align to TRBD1. With 6 bases clipped from V and 4 bases from J, the junction kept 10 bases outside the gene matches. The CDR3 length is 15 residues. Germline CDR1 ENHRY, CDR2 SYGVKD. The CDR3 spells CAIRIGQGAGETQYF. Here the CDR3 DNA reads TGTGCCATCAGGATCGGGCAGGGGGCAGGAGAGACCCAGTACTTC.

The chain carries TRBV9 and TRBJ2-3; 10 bases fit TRBD2. This CDR3 contains 18 residues. In germline, CDR1 is SGDLS, CDR2 YYNGEE. After removal of 5 bases from V and 0 bases from J, the junction contained 12 bases not matched to a gene. CDR3 bases: TGTGCCAGCAGGGCTAATCGAGGACTAGCGGAAAGCACAGATACGCAGTATTTT. It codes for CASRANRGLAESTDTQYF.

There are a few counts of this clonotype. This sequence joins TRBV20-1 and TRBJ1-1; the match to TRBD1 covers 7 bases. The germline gives CDR1 DFQATT, CDR2 SNEGSKA (reference sequence). With 3 bases clipped from V and 0 bases from J, the junction kept 7 bases outside the gene matches. CDR3 length: 15 residues. The CDR3 nucleotides read TGCAGTGCTAGTCCCGGGACAGCCATGAACACTGAAGCTTTCTTT. It translates to CSASPGTAMNTEAFF.

This chain uses TRBV4-1 with TRBJ2-7; no clear D gene. Trimming removed 4 bases at V and 0 bases at J, with 10 bases between. The CDR3 runs 14 residues. CDR1 and CDR2 (germline): MGHRA, YSYEKL. The CDR3 region has the DNA TGCGCCAGCAGCCCCCCGTGGAGCTCCTACGAGCAGTACTTC. Its translation: CASSPPWSSYEQYF.